The T cell receptor (beta chain) under discussion was sequenced for a study of T cells in Graves' hyperthyroidism and ophthalmopathy. Germline lookup yields CDR1 KGHSH and CDR2 LQKENI. The CDR3 totals 18 residues. V dropped 1 base and J dropped 1; count of bases not matched to a gene: 11. This clonotype was picked up a small number of times. TCR beta CDR3 region amplification was performed from RNA transcripts. A set of HTBI primers served as the primers for a first-round RT-PCR of the TCR CDR3. One entry per CDR3 protein, called by TCRdb with MiXCR from the multiplex PCR reads. The sample lists 640,000 or so distinct CDR3 sequences, about 14% seen once, with about 6.6% in the top ten.

The clonotype comes from a woman aged 18-29 years with Graves' ophthalmopathy. Sequencing was done on a sample of blood. V gene TRBV18 combines with J gene TRBJ2-3; TRBD2 matches 7 bases. This chain's CDR3 is CASSPQDAGEVGTDTQYF. Written as DNA, the CDR3 is TGTGCCAGCTCACCACAGGACGCGGGAGAGGTCGGCACAGATACGCAGTATTTT.